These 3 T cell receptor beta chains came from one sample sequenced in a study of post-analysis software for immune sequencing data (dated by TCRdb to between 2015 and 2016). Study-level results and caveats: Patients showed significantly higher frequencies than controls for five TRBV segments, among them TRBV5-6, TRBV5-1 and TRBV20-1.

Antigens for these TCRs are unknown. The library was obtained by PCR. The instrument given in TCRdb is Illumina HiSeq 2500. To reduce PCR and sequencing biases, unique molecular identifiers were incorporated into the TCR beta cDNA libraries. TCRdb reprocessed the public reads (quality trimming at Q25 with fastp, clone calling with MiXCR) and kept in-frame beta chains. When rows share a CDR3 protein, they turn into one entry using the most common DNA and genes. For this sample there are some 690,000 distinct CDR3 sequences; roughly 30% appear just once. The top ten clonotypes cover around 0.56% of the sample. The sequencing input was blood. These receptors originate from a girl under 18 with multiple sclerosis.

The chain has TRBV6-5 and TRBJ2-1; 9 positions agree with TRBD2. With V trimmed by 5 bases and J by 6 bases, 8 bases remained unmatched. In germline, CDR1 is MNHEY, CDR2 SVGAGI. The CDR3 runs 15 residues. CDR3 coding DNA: TGTGCCAGCAGTGGCCTAGCGGGGACCTGCAATGAGCAGTTCTTC. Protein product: CASSGLAGTCNEQFF.

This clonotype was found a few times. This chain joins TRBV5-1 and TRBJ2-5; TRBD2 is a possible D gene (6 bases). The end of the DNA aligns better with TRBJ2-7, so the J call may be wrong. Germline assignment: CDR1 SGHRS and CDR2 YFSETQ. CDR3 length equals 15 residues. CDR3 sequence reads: CASSLGGDAAYEQYF. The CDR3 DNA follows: TGCGCCAGCAGCTTGGGGGGGGACGCGGCCTACGAGCAGTACTTC.

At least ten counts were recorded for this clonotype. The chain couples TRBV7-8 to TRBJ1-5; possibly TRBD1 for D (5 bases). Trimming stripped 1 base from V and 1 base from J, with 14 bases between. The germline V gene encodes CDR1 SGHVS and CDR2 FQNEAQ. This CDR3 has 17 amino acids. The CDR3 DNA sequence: TGTGCCAGCAGCTTAGTCCCTCAGGGTGTCAGCAATCAGCCCCAGCATTTT. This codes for CASSLVPQGVSNQPQHF. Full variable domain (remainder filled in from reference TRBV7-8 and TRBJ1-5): GAGVSQSPRYKVAKRGQDVALRCDPISGHVSLFWYQQALGQGPEFLTYFQNEAQLDKSGLPSDRFFAERPEGSVSTLKIQRTQQEDSAVYLCASSLVPQGVSNQPQHFGDGTRLSIL.